The 23 T cell receptor beta chains below all came from one sample that was sequenced in a study of blood T cell repertoires in COVID-19. Sequencing was performed with immunoSEQ multiplex PCR; in TCRdb, only in-frame clones are kept and a portion is missing. The data show about 120,000 clones, roughly 80% seen once. Sequencing was performed on peripheral blood. Receptor source: a human donor in a cohort sampled during active COVID-19.

The gene calls are TRBV11-3 and TRBJ2-7; D ambiguous. Germline-derived CDR1 and CDR2 are SGHNT and YENEEA. Deletions cut 3 bases from V and 0 bases from J, with 9 bases between. The length of the CDR3 is 14 residues. CDR3 region: CASSFYRDSYEQYF. The CDR3 region has the DNA TGTGCCAGCAGCTTTTACCGAGACTCCTACGAGCAGTACTTC.

The chain carries TRBV7-6 and TRBJ2-7, with D tentatively TRBD2 (6 bases). Germline loops: CDR1 SGHVS, CDR2 FNYEAQ. The V gene lost 7 bases and the J gene lost 9 bases, with 13 bases spanning the gap. The CDR3 loop spans 11 amino acids. In DNA, the CDR3 is TGTGCCAGCACCGACGGAGGGGTGCAGTACTTC. Translated, it gives CASTDGGVQYF.

V gene TRBV6-5 combines with J gene TRBJ2-7; TRBD2 agrees at 8 bases. The CDR3 extends over 15 amino acids. The germline V gene encodes CDR1 MNHEY and CDR2 SVGAGI. Trimming removed 1 base from V and 0 bases from J; junction bases left unmatched: 2. This CDR3 reads CASSYFTSGSYEQYF. The CDR3, as DNA: TGTGCCAGCAGTTACTTTACTAGCGGCTCCTACGAGCAGTACTTC.

DNA of the CDR3: TGTGCCAGCAGACTGCTAGCGGGAGCGAACGAGCAGTACTTC. Translated: CASRLLAGANEQYF. The chain is built from TRBV7-2 and TRBJ2-7; 10 bases are shared with TRBD2. Germline CDR1 and CDR2: SGHTA and FQGNSA. V lost 6 bases to trimming and J lost 5 bases; unmatched junction nucleotides: 7. The CDR3 has 14 residues.

The chain has TRBV6-5 and TRBJ2-7; the D is unclear. CDR1 is MNHEY and CDR2 is SVGAGI in the germline V gene. V dropped 6 bases and J dropped 1 base, with 10 bases sitting between them. The CDR3 has 13 amino acids. CDR3 nucleotides: TGTGCCAGCAGAGGCCCGACATCCTACGAGCAGTACTTC. The encoded protein is CASRGPTSYEQYF.

This clone occurred once. The chain combines TRBV27 with TRBJ2-7, with D perhaps matching TRBD2 (6 bases). Trimming left V 5 bases short and J 5 bases short, with 13 bases between. There are 13 residues in the CDR3. CDR1 and CDR2 from the germline V gene are MNHEY and SMNVEV (reference sequence). The CDR3 is CASSPLGGNEQYF. CDR3 nucleotide sequence: TGTGCCAGCAGTCCTCTGGGGGGTAACGAGCAGTACTTC.

This clone was detected ten times or more. The chain uses TRBV6-5 and TRBJ2-7, with TRBD2 identical over 7 bases. This CDR3 region has 12 residues. Germline V gene data show CDR1 as MNHEY and CDR2 as SVGAGI. The V and J ends lost 6 bases and 3 bases, in that order; junction bases with no gene match: 2. The CDR3 loop is CASRGGNYEQYF. Here the CDR3 DNA reads TGTGCCAGCAGGGGGGGGAACTACGAGCAGTACTTC.

The CDR3 spells CATSAAGAIDEQYF. The CDR3 DNA sequence: TGTGCCACCAGTGCGGCGGGAGCGATTGACGAGCAGTACTTC. The chain is built from TRBV24-1 and TRBJ2-7; 7 bases map to TRBD2. In germline, CDR1 is KGHDR, CDR2 SFDVKD. This CDR3 spans 14 amino acids. V shed 5 bases, J shed 5 bases, and the junction held 8 bases outside the gene matches.

V usage is TRBV6-6 and J usage is TRBJ2-5; tentatively, D is TRBD1 (5 bases). The germline CDR1 and CDR2 sequences are MNHNY and SVGAGI (reference sequence). Trimming pared 0 bases from V and 5 bases from J, leaving 10 bases between. The CDR3 consists of 14 residues. The CDR3 sequence is CASSYSDTRETQYF. The DNA for the CDR3 is TGTGCCAGCAGTTACTCGGACACCAGGGAGACCCAGTACTTC.

This clone is a singleton in its sample. The chain has TRBV6-6 and TRBJ2-7; D is undetermined. Germline values: CDR1 MNHNY, CDR2 SVGAGI (reference sequence). V dropped 7 bases and J dropped 6 bases, with 10 bases sitting between them. The CDR3 runs 11 residues. CDR3 in amino acids: CASTLGSEQYF. In DNA form, the CDR3 reads TGTGCCAGCACCCTCGGTTCCGAGCAGTACTTC.

The CDR3 protein is CASSLPGQGDYEQYF. CDR3 bases: TGTGCCAGCAGCTTGCCGGGACAGGGGGACTACGAGCAGTACTTC. V gene TRBV5-4 combines with J gene TRBJ2-7, with 11 bases that match TRBD1. The V gene end was trimmed by 1 base and the J gene end by 3 bases; junction bases not matched to a gene: 3. The germline V gene has CDR1 SGHNT and CDR2 YYREEE (reference sequence). The CDR3 totals 15 residues.

The J gene is TRBJ1-2, the V gene TRBV2; D might be TRBD1 (5 bases). The germline V and J ends were trimmed by 7 bases and 3 bases, with 12 bases remaining between them. CDR3 size: 13 residues. Germline V gene data show CDR1 as SNHLY and CDR2 as FYNNEI. As DNA, the CDR3 is TGTGCCAGCACTTCAGGGTGGGACTATGGCTACACCTTC. Translated, it gives CASTSGWDYGYTF.

The chain couples TRBV28 to TRBJ2-1; 8 nucleotides line up with TRBD1. This CDR3 has 13 residues. Trimming cost V 10 bases and J 4 bases; bases outside gene matches: 6. Germline CDR1 MDHEN, CDR2 SYDVKM. The CDR3: CATADRVYNEQFF. The CDR3 nucleotides are TGTGCCACCGCGGACAGGGTTTACAATGAGCAGTTCTTC. Full variable domain (outside the CDR3, taken from reference TRBV28 and TRBJ2-1): DVKVTQSSRYLVKRTGEKVFLECVQDMDHENMFWYRQDPGLGLRLIYFSYDVKMKEKGDIPEGYSVSREKKERFSLILESASTNQTSMYLCATADRVYNEQFFGPGTRLTVL.

V usage is TRBV9 and J usage is TRBJ1-2; a possible D gene is TRBD1 (5 bases). The CDR3 has 18 residues. Trimming took 3 bases from V and 2 from J, leaving 23 bases between them. Germline V gene data show CDR1 as SGDLS and CDR2 as YYNGEE. The CDR3 region is CASSALIKRGGKNYGYTF. The DNA for the CDR3 is TGTGCCAGCAGCGCCCTAATTAAACGCGGGGGAAAAAACTATGGCTACACCTTC. The complete variable domain, with remaining parts taken from reference TRBV9 and TRBJ1-2, reads DSGVTQTPKHLITATGQRVTLRCSPRSGDLSVYWYQQSLDQGLQFLIQYYNGEERAKGNILERFSAQQFPDLHSELNLSSLELGDSALYFCASSALIKRGGKNYGYTFGSGTRLTVV.

This chain uses TRBV6-5 with TRBJ2-7; 8 nucleotides align to TRBD2. The CDR3 is 15 residues long. Germline V gives CDR1 MNHEY, CDR2 SVGAGI. Trimming at V came to 5 bases and at J to 0 bases, leaving 6 bases not matched to a gene. CDR3 loop: CASSLSGAFSYEQYF. Written as DNA, the CDR3 is TGTGCCAGCAGTCTTAGCGGGGCGTTCTCCTACGAGCAGTACTTC.

The J gene is TRBJ2-1, the V gene TRBV18; 7 bases are shared with TRBD2. CDR3 size: 16 residues. Germline values: CDR1 KGHSH, CDR2 LQKENI. The V segment lost 0 bases and the J segment 5 bases; nucleotides outside the gene matches: 7. CDR3 in DNA: TGTGCCAGCTCACCACCCGGTCTAGCGGAGCACAATGAGCAGTTCTTC. Protein sequence: CASSPPGLAEHNEQFF.

The chain carries TRBV13 and TRBJ1-1; a weak D match, TRBD1 (6 bases). V was clipped by 5 bases and J by 2 bases, with 15 bases between them. The CDR3 length is 15 residues. The V gene's germline CDR1 is PRHDT and CDR2 FYEKMQ (reference sequence). CDR3 DNA sequence: TGTGCCAGCAGCGCGGTAACAGGGAGTAACACTGAAGCTTTCTTT. Translating it yields CASSAVTGSNTEAFF.

This clone turned up a few times. The J gene is TRBJ1-1, the V gene TRBV7-6, with 8 bases matching TRBD1. Germline CDR1 reads SGHVS; CDR2 reads FNYEAQ. This CDR3 contains 14 residues. Trimming removed 5 bases from V and 4 bases from J; junction bases left unmatched: 6. The CDR3 here is CASSPGQGATEAFF. CDR3 nucleotides: TGTGCCAGCAGCCCTGGACAGGGCGCCACTGAAGCTTTCTTT. Full variable domain (outside the CDR3, taken from reference TRBV7-6 and TRBJ1-1): GAGVSQSPRYKVTKRGQDVALRCDPISGHVSLYWYRQALGQGPEFLTYFNYEAQQDKSGLPNDRFSAERPEGSISTLTIQRTEQRDSAMYRCASSPGQGATEAFFGQGTRLTVV.

The V gene is TRBV11-3, the J gene TRBJ2-2; 14 bases are a match to TRBD2. This CDR3 comprises 19 residues. V lost 5 bases, J lost 7 bases, and 15 bases stayed unmatched. Germline values: CDR1 SGHNT, CDR2 YENEEA. The chain's CDR3 is CASSAERGLAGVYGGELFF. In DNA, the CDR3 is TGTGCCAGCAGCGCGGAAAGGGGACTAGCGGGAGTTTACGGCGGGGAGCTGTTTTTT. Drawing the rest from reference TRBV11-3 and TRBJ2-2, the complete variable domain is EAGVVQSPRYKIIEKKQPVAFWCNPISGHNTLYWYLQNLGQGPELLIRYENEEAVDDSQLPKDRFSAERLKGVDSTLKIQPAELGDSAVYLCASSAERGLAGVYGGELFFGEGSRLTVL.

The chain uses TRBV7-9 and TRBJ1-1; D gene uncertain. The germline V and J ends were trimmed by 5 bases and 5 bases, with 18 bases remaining between them. This CDR3 is built from 15 residues. CDR1 SEHNR and CDR2 FQNEAQ come from the germline V gene (reference sequence). This CDR3 is CASSPSIAGGTEAFF. The CDR3 region has the DNA TGTGCCAGCAGCCCGTCGATAGCGGGCGGGACTGAAGCTTTCTTT.

J is TRBJ2-3 and V is TRBV11-2; 8 bases line up with TRBD2. The CDR3 sequence is 16 residues long. Germline assignment: CDR1 SGHAT and CDR2 FQNNGV. Unmatched junction bases numbered 2, after V lost 0 bases and J lost 0 bases. The CDR3, as DNA: TGTGCCAGCAGCTTAGACCCTAGCGGGAGCACAGATACGCAGTATTTT. It is translated as CASSLDPSGSTDTQYF.

This chain links TRBV15 with TRBJ2-2, with no clear D. The germline V gene encodes CDR1 LNHNV and CDR2 YYDKDF (reference sequence). V lost 4 bases and J 0 bases, leaving 9 bases between the germline ends. The CDR3 runs 15 residues. CDR3 bases: TGTGCCACCAGCACGAGCCATGCGAACACCGGGGAGCTGTTTTTT. It yields the protein CATSTSHANTGELFF.

The chain uses TRBV10-1 and TRBJ1-1; no clear D. CDR1 is WNHNN, CDR2 SYGVQD, per germline (reference sequence). This CDR3 has 14 amino acids. Trimming removed 2 bases at V and 0 bases at J, with 7 bases between. CDR3 coding DNA: TGCGCCAGCAGTGAGAACAGCATGAACACTGAAGCTTTCTTT. Protein product: CASSENSMNTEAFF.